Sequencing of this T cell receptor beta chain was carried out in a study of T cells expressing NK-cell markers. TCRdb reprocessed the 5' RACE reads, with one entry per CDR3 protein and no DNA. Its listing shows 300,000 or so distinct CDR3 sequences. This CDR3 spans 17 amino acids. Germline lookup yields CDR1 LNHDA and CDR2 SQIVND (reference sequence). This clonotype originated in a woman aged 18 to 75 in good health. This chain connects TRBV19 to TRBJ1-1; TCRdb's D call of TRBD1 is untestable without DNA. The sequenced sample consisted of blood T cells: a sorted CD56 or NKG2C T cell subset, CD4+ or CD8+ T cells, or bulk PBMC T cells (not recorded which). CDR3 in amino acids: CASSMRDRGRANTEAFF.